This T cell receptor beta chain comes out of a study of metastatic and nonmetastatic thyroid tumors. The wider study: Both malignant and benign thyroid patients supplied peripheral blood and tumor or nodule tissue samples, across which the repertoires of these patients were then compared.

Study-wide findings and caveats: A significant increase in TCR beta diversity was reportedly seen in malignant thyroid tumors relative to benign nodules, in blood and tumor.

A single count supports this clone. Its specificity is not known. The CDR3 is made up of 15 amino acids. The germline V gene encodes CDR1 SEHNR and CDR2 FQNEAQ (reference sequence). V lost 6 bases and J lost 2; bases outside the gene matches: 9. Prior to thyroid surgery, none of the patients had received any treatment. TCRdb re-analyzed the PCR reads using MiXCR. This table has 5,000 to 7,000 clones, about 35% appearing once. The chain joins TRBV7-9 to TRBJ1-2; 7 bases fit TRBD1. Sample: adjacent normal tissue. This sequence originates from a female donor with papillary thyroid cancer or a benign thyroid nodule (not recorded which). Some clones in this sample may be carry-over from other donors' samples. DNA for the CDR3: TGTGCCAGCAGTCCCGGACAGGACCCCAACTATGGCTACACCTTC. It yields the protein CASSPGQDPNYGYTF. The full variable domain, in which reference TRBV7-9 and TRBJ1-2 provide the parts outside the CDR3, is DTGVSQNPRHKITKRGQNVTFRCDPISEHNRLYWYRQTLGQGPEFLTYFQNEAQLEKSRLLSDRFSAERPKGSFSTLEIQRTEQGDSAMYLCASSPGQDPNYGYTFGSGTRLTVV.